A single sample gave rise to the 13 T cell receptor beta chains below, sequenced in a study of T cells in Graves' hyperthyroidism and ophthalmopathy. TCR beta CDR3 sequences were amplified from RNA transcripts. During a first-round RT-PCR of the TCR CDR3, the HTBI primer set was used. One entry per CDR3 protein results from TCRdb running MiXCR on the multiplex PCR reads. The sample comprises about 690,000 distinct CDR3 sequences, 15% to 20% of which are singletons, and 15% to 18% rests with the top ten. Sequencing input: blood. These receptors were obtained from a man aged 45-65 years with Graves' hyperthyroidism.

CDR3 DNA: TGTGCCTGGACCAAATCGGGACTAGCGGTAACCTACGAGCAGTACTTC. Protein sequence: CAWTKSGLAVTYEQYF. The J gene is TRBJ2-7, the V gene TRBV30, with TRBD2 matching over 11 bases. Germline-derived CDR1 and CDR2 are GTSNPN and SVGIG (reference sequence). Germline trimming cut 4 bases from V and 2 bases from J; bases unmatched to any gene: 10. The length of the CDR3 is 16 residues.

The chain uses TRBV14 and TRBJ2-1, with D perhaps TRBD2 (6 bases). The germline V and J ends were trimmed by 3 bases and 6 bases, with 12 bases remaining between them. The CDR3 extends over 14 amino acids. The germline CDR1 and CDR2 sequences are SGHDN and FVKESK. CDR3 in DNA: TGTGCCAGCAGCCAGGAGAGGGGAGGCAATGAGCAGTTCTTC. Translating it yields CASSQERGGNEQFF.

This chain uses TRBV14 with TRBJ2-7; D is unclear. The CDR3 runs 13 residues. V dropped 1 base and J dropped 0 bases, with 4 bases sitting between them. Germline loops: CDR1 SGHDN, CDR2 FVKESK. CDR3 sequence: CASSQANSYEQYF. The CDR3 DNA follows: TGTGCCAGCAGCCAAGCAAACTCCTACGAGCAGTACTTC.

V and J are TRBV19 and TRBJ1-2, with no clear D. The CDR3 covers 14 residues. Germline V gene data show CDR1 as LNHDA and CDR2 as SQIVND (reference sequence). Trimming removed 3 bases from V and 4 bases from J, with 12 bases in between. The chain's CDR3 is CASSIPETFYGYTF. The CDR3 bases are TGTGCCAGTAGTATCCCTGAAACCTTCTATGGCTACACCTTC.

This clonotype was counted many times. This chain uses TRBV6-1 with TRBJ1-2; 10 nucleotides align to TRBD1. V shed 7 bases, J shed 1 base, and the junction held 15 bases outside the gene matches. Germline V gene sequence: CDR1 MNHNS, CDR2 SASEGT. The CDR3 covers 18 residues. CDR3 DNA sequence: TGTGCCAGCACCAAAGACTTGGGACAGGGGCTTCATAACTATGGCTACACCTTC. This translates into CASTKDLGQGLHNYGYTF.

This clonotype was detected only once. The J gene is TRBJ2-2, the V gene TRBV4-3; D may be TRBD1 (6 bases). The germline V gene encodes CDR1 LGHNA and CDR2 YSLEER. The CDR3 contains 19 residues. Trimming removed 0 bases from V and 1 base from J, with 18 bases in between. This CDR3 is CASSQEPGVRGQNTGELFF. The CDR3 DNA reads TGCGCCAGCAGCCAAGAACCCGGGGTCAGGGGACAGAACACCGGGGAGCTGTTTTTT.

This clonotype was seen repeatedly, ten times or more. The chain employs TRBV28 and TRBJ1-4; D is undetermined. V shed 3 bases and J shed 8 bases, with 16 bases lying between them. This CDR3 is built from 15 residues. Germline V gives CDR1 MDHEN, CDR2 SYDVKM. The CDR3 coding sequence is TGTGCCAGCAGTTTTCAAAGCCTTAAGCGGGAAAAACTGTTTTTT. Amino acid sequence: CASSFQSLKREKLFF.

This clonotype was observed at least ten times. This sequence joins TRBV7-2 and TRBJ2-7, with D perhaps being TRBD1 or TRBD2 (5 bases each). With 5 bases removed from V and 2 bases from J, the gap between germline ends came to 22 bases. Germline CDR1 and CDR2: SGHTA and FQGNSA. There are 17 residues in the CDR3. The CDR3 DNA is TGTGCCAGCAGCCCCATTGGGGGTCAGGCGTTCACCTACGAGCAGTACTTC. It encodes CASSPIGGQAFTYEQYF. Looking up the rest from reference TRBV7-2 and TRBJ2-7 gives the full variable domain: GAGVSQSPSNKVTEKGKDVELRCDPISGHTALYWYRQSLGQGLEFLIYFQGNSAPDKSGLPSDRFSAERTGGSVSTLTIQRTQQEDSAVYLCASSPIGGQAFTYEQYFGPGTRLTVT.

This chain connects TRBV28 to TRBJ2-7; 7 bases match TRBD2. The V and J ends lost 5 bases and 4 bases, in that order; junction bases with no gene match: 14. Germline V gene lookup returns CDR1 MDHEN and CDR2 SYDVKM. There are 16 residues in the CDR3. This chain's CDR3 is CASSHPRTGEGYEQYF. The CDR3 coding sequence is TGTGCCAGCAGTCACCCTCGGACGGGGGAGGGTTACGAGCAGTACTTC.

The chain joins TRBV19 to TRBJ1-5, with 9 bases lining up with TRBD1. Germline V gene lookup returns CDR1 LNHDA and CDR2 SQIVND (reference sequence). This CDR3 spans 17 amino acids. Trimming removed 1 base from V and 3 bases from J; junction bases left unmatched: 7. This chain's CDR3 is CASSIAPGTGNNQPQHF. In nucleotides, the CDR3 is TGTGCCAGTAGTATAGCACCCGGGACAGGGAACAATCAGCCCCAGCATTTT.

Ten or more counts support this clonotype. This rearrangement joins TRBV28 to TRBJ2-7, with 9 bases that match TRBD1. Germline CDR1 is MDHEN and CDR2 is SYDVKM. The CDR3 has 14 residues. V trimming: 8 bases; J trimming: 3 bases; junction bases outside the gene matches: 8. The CDR3 region has the DNA TGTGCCAGCCGACCGGGACAGGGCCTCTACGAGCAGTACTTC. Translating gives CASRPGQGLYEQYF. The full variable domain, its missing parts supplied by reference TRBV28 and TRBJ2-7, is DVKVTQSSRYLVKRTGEKVFLECVQDMDHENMFWYRQDPGLGLRLIYFSYDVKMKEKGDIPEGYSVSREKKERFSLILESASTNQTSMYLCASRPGQGLYEQYFGPGTRLTVT.

This clonotype occurred many times. CDR3 in DNA: TGTGCCAGCAGTTACTCCAGACAGGGATCGAATCTTTATTCACCCCTCCACTTT. As protein: CASSYSRQGSNLYSPLHF. This rearrangement joins TRBV6-2 or TRBV6-3 to TRBJ1-6; 7 bases line up with TRBD1. There are 18 residues in the CDR3. Trimming at V came to 0 bases and at J to 8 bases, leaving 13 bases not matched to a gene. CDR1 and CDR2 from the germline V gene are MNHEY and SVGEGT.

This clonotype has only a few counts. This chain connects TRBV4-2 to TRBJ2-1; 9 bases align to TRBD1. Losses at the gene ends were 2 bases for V and 7 bases for J; bases not matched to a gene: 6. The CDR3 extends over 15 amino acids. Germline CDR1 LGHNA, CDR2 YNFKEQ. The CDR3 nucleotides read TGTGCCAGCAGCCAATACGACAGGGGGGTAAATGAGCAGTTCTTC. Amino acids: CASSQYDRGVNEQFF.